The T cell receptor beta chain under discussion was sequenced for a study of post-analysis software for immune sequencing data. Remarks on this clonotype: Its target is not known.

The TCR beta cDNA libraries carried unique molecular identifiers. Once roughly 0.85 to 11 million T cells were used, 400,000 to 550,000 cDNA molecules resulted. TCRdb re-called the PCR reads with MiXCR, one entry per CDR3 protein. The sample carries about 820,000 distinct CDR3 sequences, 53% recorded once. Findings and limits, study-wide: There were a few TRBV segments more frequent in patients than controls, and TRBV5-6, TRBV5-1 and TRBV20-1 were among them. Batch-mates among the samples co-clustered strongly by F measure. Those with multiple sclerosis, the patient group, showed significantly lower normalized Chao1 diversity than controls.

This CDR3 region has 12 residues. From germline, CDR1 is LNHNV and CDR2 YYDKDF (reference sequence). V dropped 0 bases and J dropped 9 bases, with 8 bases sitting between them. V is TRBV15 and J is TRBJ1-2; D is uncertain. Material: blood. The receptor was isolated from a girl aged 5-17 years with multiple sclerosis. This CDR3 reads CATSRDPDSYTF. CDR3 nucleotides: TGTGCCACCAGCAGAGATCCCGATAGCTACACCTTC.